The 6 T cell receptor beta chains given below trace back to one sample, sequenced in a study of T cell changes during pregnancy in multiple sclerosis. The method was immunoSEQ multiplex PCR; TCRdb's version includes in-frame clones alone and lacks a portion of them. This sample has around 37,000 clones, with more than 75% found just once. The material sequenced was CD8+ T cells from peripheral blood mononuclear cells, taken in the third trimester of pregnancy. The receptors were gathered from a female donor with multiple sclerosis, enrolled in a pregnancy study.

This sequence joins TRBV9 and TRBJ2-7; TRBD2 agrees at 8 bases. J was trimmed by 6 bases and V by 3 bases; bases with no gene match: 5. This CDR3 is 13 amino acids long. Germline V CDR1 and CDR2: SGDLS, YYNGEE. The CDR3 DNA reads TGTGCCAGCAGCGCCGGGGGGGCGGGCGAGCAGTACTTC. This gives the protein CASSAGGAGEQYF.

The CDR3 spells CASSQVGLPSTDTQYF. In DNA, the CDR3 is TGTGCCAGCAGCCAAGTAGGACTCCCTAGCACAGATACGCAGTATTTT. The chain carries TRBV4-2 and TRBJ2-3, with D possibly being TRBD2 (5 bases). Trimming stripped 1 base from V and 0 bases from J, with 11 bases between. The germline V gene has CDR1 LGHNA and CDR2 YNFKEQ. This CDR3 is 16 amino acids long.

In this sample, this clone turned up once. CDR3 DNA: TGTGCCAGCAGTGGGTTTATAGAAACGCAGTATTTT. Encoded protein: CASSGFIETQYF. V gene TRBV2 combines with J gene TRBJ2-3, with D unresolved. This CDR3 region has 12 residues. The V and J ends lost 4 bases and 9 bases respectively, with 11 bases between them. The V gene's germline CDR1 is SNHLY and CDR2 FYNNEI.

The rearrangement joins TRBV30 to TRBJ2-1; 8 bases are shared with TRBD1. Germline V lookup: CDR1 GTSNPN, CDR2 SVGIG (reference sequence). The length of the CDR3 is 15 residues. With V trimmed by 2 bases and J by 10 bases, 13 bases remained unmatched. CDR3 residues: CAWSTSGGAWGEQFF. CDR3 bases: TGTGCCTGGAGTACCTCAGGGGGCGCCTGGGGGGAGCAGTTCTTC.

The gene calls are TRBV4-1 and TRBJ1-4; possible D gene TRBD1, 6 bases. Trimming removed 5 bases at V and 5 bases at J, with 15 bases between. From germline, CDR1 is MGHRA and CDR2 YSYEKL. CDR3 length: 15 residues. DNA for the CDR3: TGCGCCAGCAGCTCCAGGGACATCCGAAATGAAAAACTGTTTTTT. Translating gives CASSSRDIRNEKLFF.

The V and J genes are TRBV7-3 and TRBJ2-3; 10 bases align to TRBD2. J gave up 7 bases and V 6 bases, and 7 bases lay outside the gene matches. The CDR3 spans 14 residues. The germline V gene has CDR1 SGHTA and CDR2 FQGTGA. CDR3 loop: CASSPAGGRNTQYF. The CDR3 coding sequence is TGTGCCAGCAGTCCAGCGGGGGGGCGAAATACGCAGTATTTT.